This T cell receptor beta chain is from a study of PD-1 blockade in classical Hodgkin lymphoma. TCRdb's table, derived via immunoSEQ multiplex PCR, lists solely in-frame clones and lacks some. This table holds tens of thousands of clones, 85% to 95% found once. Every patient had relapsed following autologous stem cell transplantation, and cohorts differed in brentuximab vedotin exposure. The J segment lost 5 bases and the V segment lost 4 bases, leaving 4 bases of the junction unmatched. CDR1 and CDR2 from the germline V gene are GTSNPN and SVGIG (reference sequence). There are 13 residues in the CDR3.

Material: peripheral blood mononuclear cells (PBMCs), obtained at baseline. The rearrangement joins TRBV30 to TRBJ2-5, with 10 bases identical to TRBD2. The TCR comes from a human donor with classical Hodgkin lymphoma. The CDR3, as DNA: TGTGCCTGGAAGCGGGGGGGCTTGGAGACCCAGTACTTC. Residues: CAWKRGGLETQYF.